Below, 14 T cell receptor beta chains from the same sample are listed, as sequenced in a study of blood T cell repertoires in COVID-19. Assay: immunoSEQ multiplex PCR; the TCRdb copy retains only in-frame clones and omits some. This sample has fewer than 350,000 clones, with 85% to 90% found just once. The sample consisted of PBMCs or T cells enriched from blood (not recorded which). These receptors were obtained from a woman aged 25 to 39 with acute COVID-19.

The chain has TRBV28 and TRBJ2-1; TRBD2 matches 9 bases. CDR3 length: 16 amino acids. Germline V lookup: CDR1 MDHEN, CDR2 SYDVKM. The trim removed 5 bases at V and 7 bases at J, leaving 12 bases unmatched. This CDR3 is CASSPRWTSERNEQFF. DNA of the CDR3: TGTGCCAGCAGTCCCCGGTGGACTAGCGAGAGGAATGAGCAGTTCTTC.

In DNA, the CDR3 is TGTGCCAGCAGTTTGGGGGACAGCCTTAATCAGCCCCAGCATTTT. Protein: CASSLGDSLNQPQHF. The chain links TRBV28 to TRBJ1-5; 7 nucleotides match TRBD1. There are 15 residues in the CDR3. J lost 4 bases, V lost 3 bases, and 6 bases had no gene match. Germline CDR1 MDHEN, CDR2 SYDVKM.

V usage is TRBV7-9 and J usage is TRBJ2-3; TRBD2 matches 7 bases. Trimming removed 7 bases from V and 0 bases from J; junction bases left unmatched: 10. This CDR3 is 16 amino acids long. Germline values: CDR1 SEHNR, CDR2 FQNEAQ (reference sequence). The CDR3 DNA follows: TGTGCCAGCACCTCGTTGGGTAGCGGGAGCACAGATACGCAGTATTTT. Protein product: CASTSLGSGSTDTQYF. The full variable domain, rest sourced from reference TRBV7-9 and TRBJ2-3, is DTGVSQNPRHKITKRGQNVTFRCDPISEHNRLYWYRQTLGQGPEFLTYFQNEAQLEKSRLLSDRFSAERPKGSFSTLEIQRTEQGDSAMYLCASTSLGSGSTDTQYFGPGTRLTVL.

The CDR3, as DNA: TGTGCCAGCAGTTACGGGGGGGACTCGAGGGGAGCTTTCTTT. It specifies CASSYGGDSRGAFF. The rearrangement joins TRBV6-5 to TRBJ1-1, with D maybe TRBD1 (5 bases). V dropped 2 bases and J dropped 10 bases, with 17 bases sitting between them. This CDR3 is built from 14 residues. CDR1 is MNHEY and CDR2 is SVGAGI in the germline V gene.

The chain combines TRBV18 with TRBJ1-3; 10 bases map to TRBD1. The V and J ends lost 4 bases and 0 bases, in that order; junction bases with no gene match: 9. The length of the CDR3 is 18 residues. Per germline, CDR1 KGHSH and CDR2 LQKENI. This chain's CDR3 is CASSRGTGVLSSGNTIYF. CDR3 bases: TGTGCCAGCTCACGTGGGACAGGGGTTTTAAGCTCTGGAAACACCATATATTTT.

V usage is TRBV7-9 and J usage is TRBJ2-3, with TRBD2 identical over 14 bases. J lost 1 base, V lost 3 bases, and 0 bases had no gene match. There are 16 residues in the CDR3. Per germline, CDR1 SEHNR and CDR2 FQNEAQ (reference sequence). CDR3 region: CASSLGLAGGTDTQYF. The CDR3 nucleotides read TGTGCCAGCAGCTTGGGACTAGCGGGGGGCACAGATACGCAGTATTTT. The complete variable domain, with remaining parts taken from reference TRBV7-9 and TRBJ2-3, reads DTGVSQNPRHKITKRGQNVTFRCDPISEHNRLYWYRQTLGQGPEFLTYFQNEAQLEKSRLLSDRFSAERPKGSFSTLEIQRTEQGDSAMYLCASSLGLAGGTDTQYFGPGTRLTVL.

This rearrangement joins TRBV28 to TRBJ2-1; 9 nucleotides match TRBD2. Trimming removed 11 bases from V and 3 bases from J; junction bases left unmatched: 8. There are 14 residues in the CDR3. The germline gives CDR1 MDHEN, CDR2 SYDVKM. As DNA, the CDR3 is TGTGCCGCGGCCGGGACTAGCATCTACAATGAGCAGTTCTTC. Translation gives CAAAGTSIYNEQFF. Full variable domain (rest looked up from reference TRBV28 and TRBJ2-1): DVKVTQSSRYLVKRTGEKVFLECVQDMDHENMFWYRQDPGLGLRLIYFSYDVKMKEKGDIPEGYSVSREKKERFSLILESASTNQTSMYLCAAAGTSIYNEQFFGPGTRLTVL.

The rearrangement uses TRBV27 and TRBJ2-1; D possibly corresponds to TRBD2 (6 bases). The CDR3 covers 11 residues. Germline-derived CDR1 and CDR2 are MNHEY and SMNVEV (reference sequence). V was cut by 7 bases and J by 7 bases, with 8 bases left in between. The CDR3 here is CASIGGNEQFF. As DNA, the CDR3 is TGTGCCAGCATCGGAGGGAATGAGCAGTTCTTC.

The CDR3 DNA reads as TGTGCCAGCAGCTTGTTGGGAGGGCCGAACGAGCAGTACTTC. It is translated as CASSLLGGPNEQYF. The V call is TRBV5-6, the J call TRBJ2-7, with 7 bases matching TRBD2. The trim removed 1 base at V and 5 bases at J, leaving 6 bases unmatched. Germline CDR1 and CDR2: SGHDT and YYEEEE. This CDR3 spans 14 amino acids.

The J gene is TRBJ2-5, the V gene TRBV29-1, with TRBD2 matching over 11 bases. The trim removed 4 bases at V and 1 base at J, leaving 8 bases unmatched. In germline, CDR1 is SQVTM, CDR2 ANQGSEA. The CDR3 runs to 16 residues. CDR3 bases: TGCAGCGTTGGGTTAGCGGGAGGGCAAGTCCAAGAGACCCAGTACTTC. This sequence encodes CSVGLAGGQVQETQYF.

The rearrangement uses TRBV11-1 and TRBJ1-1; D may be TRBD1 (5 bases). CDR3 length: 14 residues. Germline V gene sequence: CDR1 SGHAT, CDR2 FQDESV (reference sequence). Trimming shortened V by 6 bases and J by 8 bases, and 19 bases separated the two germline ends. The CDR3 coding sequence is TGTGCCAGCAGTTCGGGACGGGAAACTAGCGAAGCTTTCTTT. Amino acid sequence: CASSSGRETSEAFF.

The gene calls are TRBV12-5 and TRBJ2-3, with 8 positions matching TRBD2. Germline trimming cut 2 bases from V and 5 bases from J; bases unmatched to any gene: 9. The CDR3 length is 16 residues. CDR1 is LGHNT, CDR2 FRNRAP, per germline. The CDR3 sequence: CASGLTPGLGRDTQYF. DNA for the CDR3: TGTGCTAGTGGTTTGACCCCGGGACTAGGAAGAGATACGCAGTATTTT.

This clone was detected a few times. This chain links TRBV10-3 with TRBJ2-7; 9 bases fit TRBD2. Germline V gene data show CDR1 as ENHRY and CDR2 as SYGVKD. Unmatched junction bases numbered 13, after V lost 1 base and J lost 0 bases. This CDR3 contains 19 residues. The CDR3 is CAISEYRSGGDLLSYEQYF. The CDR3 DNA follows: TGTGCCATCAGTGAGTACCGTAGCGGGGGCGACCTTCTCTCCTACGAGCAGTACTTC.

The rearrangement joins TRBV13 to TRBJ2-2; 9 bases line up with TRBD2. Germline V gene lookup returns CDR1 PRHDT and CDR2 FYEKMQ (reference sequence). V shed 3 bases, J shed 1 base, and the junction held 0 bases outside the gene matches. The CDR3 is made up of 15 amino acids. In nucleotides, the CDR3 is TGTGCCAGCAGCTTTAGCGGGAGGAACACCGGGGAGCTGTTTTTT. It specifies CASSFSGRNTGELFF.